This T cell receptor beta chain was captured by sequencing in a study of blood T cell repertoires in COVID-19. This CDR3 is built from 11 residues. Profiled with immunoSEQ multiplex PCR; TCRdb holds only in-frame clones, not every one. This table has under 500,000 clones, around 88% appearing once. This clonotype was obtained from a woman aged 25 to 39 with acute or convalescent COVID-19. The sample consisted of peripheral blood. This rearrangement joins TRBV21-1 to TRBJ1-3; the table's D call of TRBD1 was not tested on the DNA. TRBV21-1 counts as a pseudogene. The CDR3 loop is CASSKRNRAHF. The CDR3 DNA reads TGTGCCAGCAGCAAACGAAACAGGGCGCATTTT.